Below, 6 T cell receptor beta chains from the same sample are listed, as sequenced in a study of early T cells in non-severe SARS-CoV-2 infection (TCRdb year 2021). Library preparation employed 5' RACE. The listed sequencing device is NextSeq 500. TCRdb applied fastp at Q25 and MiXCR to the public reads, then kept only in-frame beta chains. Each entry merges the rows of one CDR3 protein and shows their most common DNA and genes. This sample is represented by 80,000 to 100,000 distinct CDR3 sequences; 11% to 15% of them were singletons. The ten most abundant clones make up around 6.4% of the sample. Sequenced sample: whole blood. These receptors all come from an adult who was a healthcare worker with PCR-confirmed SARS-CoV-2 infection or an uninfected control (not recorded which).

The chain has TRBV7-9 and TRBJ2-5; a weak D match, TRBD2 (6 bases). V lost 5 bases, J lost 0 bases, and 19 bases lay in between. Per the germline V gene, CDR1 is SEHNR and CDR2 is FQNEAQ (reference sequence). The CDR3 contains 17 residues. CDR3 residues: CASSPPALARYQETQYF. The CDR3 DNA follows: TGTGCCAGCAGCCCGCCCGCACTAGCCCGGTACCAAGAGACCCAGTACTTC.

DNA for the CDR3: TGTGCCAGCAACTTTAACAGAGAAGCTTTCTTT. Amino acid sequence: CASNFNREAFF. This chain joins TRBV6-2 or TRBV6-3 and TRBJ1-1; D is undetermined. The germline V gene has CDR1 MNHEY and CDR2 SVGEGT. The CDR3 sequence is 11 residues long. Deletions cut 7 bases from V and 8 bases from J, with 11 bases between.

This clonotype came up many times. V usage is TRBV29-1 and J usage is TRBJ2-7; D remains ambiguous. The CDR3 is 12 residues long. CDR1 is SQVTM and CDR2 is ANQGSEA in the germline V gene. The V and J ends lost 5 bases and 5 bases respectively, with 13 bases between them. The CDR3 coding sequence is TGCAGCGTTCGCGAGGTCGACCACGAGCAGTACTTC. This sequence encodes CSVREVDHEQYF.

This clonotype turned up a few times. The chain joins TRBV20-1 to TRBJ2-1; the D gene is possibly TRBD2 (7 bases). Germline-derived CDR1 and CDR2 are DFQATT and SNEGSKA (reference sequence). Trimming cost V 0 bases and J 6 bases, with 18 bases left between them. This CDR3 region has 16 residues. The CDR3 protein is CSAREPTGGLCNEQFF. The CDR3 DNA is TGCAGTGCTAGAGAACCCACGGGGGGCCTTTGCAATGAGCAGTTCTTC.

Turning to this clonotype: The CDR3 does not end in the conserved phenylalanine or tryptophan, so this is likely a read error. The gene calls are TRBV6-2 or TRBV6-3 and TRBJ1-1, with D uncertain. Germline V gene sequence: CDR1 MNHEY, CDR2 SVGEGT. The CDR3 spans 15 residues. V was trimmed by 0 bases and J by 0 bases, leaving 8 bases between them. The chain's CDR3 is CASSYSVQLNTEAFL. DNA of the CDR3: TGTGCCAGCAGTTACTCTGTACAGTTGAACACTGAAGCTTTCTTA.

This clonotype was recorded a few times. The chain couples TRBV19 to TRBJ1-2; D is undetermined. Trimming pared 4 bases from V and 6 bases from J, leaving 15 bases between. There are 14 residues in the CDR3. Per the germline V gene, CDR1 is LNHDA and CDR2 is SQIVND (reference sequence). CDR3 nucleotides: TGTGCCAGTAGTAGGCACCGTGGACGGGATGGCTACACCTTC. Its protein is CASSRHRGRDGYTF.